This is a list of T cell receptor beta chains from one sample in a study of T-cell memory formation after mild COVID-19. TCRdb passed the 5' RACE reads through MiXCR, listing each CDR3 protein once. The sample has 350,000 to 500,000 distinct CDR3 sequences; about a quarter are singletons. The sequencing input was PBMCs or a T cell subset sorted from them (not recorded which). These receptor sequences come from an adult woman who had mild COVID-19 (a few samples of this study predate the infection). Cell type and time point are not known. Both conserved end residues are part of each CDR3. A D gene is named only where the DNA matches it firmly. Part of the rows lack a size; the others show once, few, many or a class for expanded clones.

j_call clone_size v_call d_call cdr3_aa cdr3_nt
TRBJ2-3 NA TRBV18 NA CASSSLPSALTDTQYF TGTGCCAGCTCATCGCTGCCTAGCGCCCTCACAGATACGCAGTATTTT
TRBJ2-1 NA TRBV7-9 TRBD2 CASTAGQAGVRWDEQFF TGTGCCAGCACCGCAGGCCAAGCGGGAGTTAGATGGGATGAGCAGTTCTTC
TRBJ2-7 few TRBV4-1 TRBD2 CASSLSSGNEQYF TGCGCCAGCAGCCTATCTAGCGGGAACGAGCAGTACTTC
TRBJ1-5 NA TRBV20-1 NA CSAKSTGRQPQHF TGCAGTGCTAAATCGACAGGTCGACAGCCCCAGCATTTT
TRBJ2-7 NA TRBV12-3/TRBV12-4 NA CASSQGEVREQYF TGTGCCAGCAGCCAGGGGGAGGTGCGCGAGCAGTACTTC
TRBJ1-1 NA TRBV20-1 NA CSARLAAGDTEAFF TGCAGTGCTAGATTGGCGGCAGGGGACACTGAAGCTTTCTTT
TRBJ2-7 NA TRBV27 NA CASSRDPRYEQYF TGTGCCAGCTCCCGGGACCCGAGGTACGAGCAGTACTTC
TRBJ1-5 NA TRBV15 NA CATSSDVESDQPQHF TGTGCCACCAGCAGCGACGTCGAGAGCGATCAGCCCCAGCATTTT
TRBJ2-3 many TRBV7-9 NA CASSLYGQSTDTQYF TGTGCCAGCAGTCTATACGGACAAAGCACAGATACGCAGTATTTT
TRBJ2-3 NA TRBV24-1 TRBD2 CATSDPVWTSGSTDTQYF TGTGCCACCAGTGACCCCGTCTGGACTAGCGGGAGCACAGATACGCAGTATTTT
TRBJ2-7 NA TRBV5-6 NA CASSPRWGNDHIQAYEQYF TGTGCCAGCAGCCCGAGATGGGGGAACGACCATATACAAGCCTACGAGCAGTACTTC
TRBJ2-7 NA TRBV6-2/TRBV6-3 TRBD2 CASSSYLAASYEQYF TGTGCCAGCAGTTCCTATCTAGCGGCCTCCTACGAGCAGTACTTC
TRBJ2-3 few TRBV5-5 NA CASSVLNTQYF TGTGCCAGCAGCGTACTGAATACGCAGTATTTT
TRBJ2-7 NA TRBV15 NA CATSRVGYEQYF TGTGCCACCAGCAGAGTAGGGTACGAGCAGTACTTC
TRBJ2-7 few TRBV12-3/TRBV12-4 NA CASSSGLALSYEQYF TGTGCCAGCAGTTCCGGCCTAGCGCTCTCCTACGAGCAGTACTTC
TRBJ1-1 NA TRBV5-1 TRBD1 CASSFSTGDTEAFF TGCGCCAGCAGCTTTAGTACAGGGGACACTGAAGCTTTCTTT
TRBJ2-1 NA TRBV6-1 NA CASSATRQISYNEQFF TGTGCCAGCAGCGCTACTAGACAGATCTCCTACAATGAGCAGTTCTTC
TRBJ2-5 NA TRBV19 TRBD1 CASSILAGGEETQYF TGTGCCAGTAGTATTCTGGCAGGGGGCGAGGAGACCCAGTACTTC
TRBJ1-5 NA TRBV29-1 NA CSVETGLNQPQHF TGCAGCGTTGAGACAGGCCTGAATCAGCCCCAGCATTTT
TRBJ2-7 NA TRBV5-1 NA CASSNGLGTYEQYF TGCGCCAGCAGCAACGGTTTGGGAACCTACGAGCAGTACTTC
TRBJ2-6 few TRBV20-1 NA CSAVGGANVLTF TGCAGTGCTGTGGGGGGGGCCAACGTCCTGACTTTC
TRBJ2-7 NA TRBV6-5 TRBD1 CASMRRDRAYEQYF TGTGCCAGCATGCGCCGGGACAGGGCCTACGAGCAGTACTTC
TRBJ2-5 NA TRBV7-8 TRBD2 CASRHKIAGGQETQYF TGTGCCAGCAGACATAAAATAGCGGGAGGGCAAGAGACCCAGTACTTC
TRBJ2-3 NA TRBV4-1 TRBD2 CASSQLLGLAGGTDTQYF TGCGCCAGCAGCCAACTCCTGGGGCTAGCGGGGGGCACAGATACGCAGTATTTT
TRBJ2-7 NA TRBV12-3/TRBV12-4 NA CASSLDGSTYEQDF TGTGCCAGCAGTTTGGACGGATCTACCTACGAGCAGGACTTC
TRBJ2-1 NA TRBV7-8 NA CASSPLVGQAEGEQFF TGTGCCAGCAGCCCACTCGTCGGGCAGGCGGAAGGTGAGCAGTTCTTC
TRBJ2-5 NA TRBV4-2 NA CASSDTSKETQYF TGTGCCAGCAGCGATACTAGTAAAGAGACCCAGTACTTC
TRBJ2-3 few TRBV29-1 NA CSSLTRVAQYF TGCAGCTCTCTTACACGGGTAGCGCAGTATTTT
TRBJ2-7 few TRBV12-3/TRBV12-4 TRBD1 CASSPRTGSTYEQYF TGTGCCAGCAGTCCTCGGACAGGGTCTACCTACGAGCAGTACTTC
TRBJ2-7 NA TRBV5-1 NA CASSWHAGDEQYF TGCGCCAGCAGCTGGCATGCAGGTGACGAGCAGTACTTC
TRBJ1-1 NA TRBV27 TRBD1 CATSDRGENTEAFF TGTGCCACTAGTGACAGGGGGGAGAACACTGAAGCTTTCTTT
TRBJ1-1 NA TRBV11-1 NA CASSKGTTEAFF TGTGCCAGCAGCAAGGGGACCACTGAAGCTTTCTTT
TRBJ2-1 NA TRBV30 NA CAWGLYNEQFF TGTGCCTGGGGACTGTACAATGAGCAGTTCTTC
TRBJ1-2 NA TRBV6-2/TRBV6-3 NA CASSYSGGYGYTF TGTGCCAGCAGTTACTCTGGTGGGTACGGCTACACCTTC
TRBJ1-5 NA TRBV30 TRBD1 CAWSVGQGNQPQHF TGTGCCTGGAGTGTCGGACAGGGTAATCAGCCCCAGCATTTT
TRBJ1-1 NA TRBV5-4 NA CASSSGRGTEAFF TGTGCCAGCAGTTCCGGACGAGGAACTGAAGCTTTCTTT
TRBJ2-3 NA TRBV4-2 NA CASSPGLQADTDTQYF TGTGCCAGCAGCCCCGGACTCCAGGCGGACACAGATACGCAGTATTTT
TRBJ2-7 NA TRBV5-1 TRBD2 CASSLGPPTSRVSYEQYF TGCGCCAGCAGCTTGGGCCCCCCGACTAGCCGAGTTTCCTACGAGCAGTACTTC
TRBJ1-1 NA TRBV5-1 TRBD1 CASSLRGQGALSVNTEAFF TGCGCCAGCAGCTTAAGGGGACAGGGGGCGCTGAGTGTGAACACTGAAGCTTTCTTT
TRBJ2-3 NA TRBV27 NA CASSGAPSTDTQYF TGTGCCAGCAGTGGGGCGCCTAGCACAGATACGCAGTATTTT
TRBJ2-3 NA TRBV20-1 TRBD2 CSARHAAGGRTDTQYF TGCAGTGCCCGTCATGCGGCGGGAGGGCGCACAGATACTCAGTATTTT
TRBJ2-2 NA TRBV4-3 TRBD2 CASSQDLLAGVAGELFF TGCGCCAGCAGCCAAGATTTACTAGCGGGAGTGGCCGGGGAGCTGTTTTTT